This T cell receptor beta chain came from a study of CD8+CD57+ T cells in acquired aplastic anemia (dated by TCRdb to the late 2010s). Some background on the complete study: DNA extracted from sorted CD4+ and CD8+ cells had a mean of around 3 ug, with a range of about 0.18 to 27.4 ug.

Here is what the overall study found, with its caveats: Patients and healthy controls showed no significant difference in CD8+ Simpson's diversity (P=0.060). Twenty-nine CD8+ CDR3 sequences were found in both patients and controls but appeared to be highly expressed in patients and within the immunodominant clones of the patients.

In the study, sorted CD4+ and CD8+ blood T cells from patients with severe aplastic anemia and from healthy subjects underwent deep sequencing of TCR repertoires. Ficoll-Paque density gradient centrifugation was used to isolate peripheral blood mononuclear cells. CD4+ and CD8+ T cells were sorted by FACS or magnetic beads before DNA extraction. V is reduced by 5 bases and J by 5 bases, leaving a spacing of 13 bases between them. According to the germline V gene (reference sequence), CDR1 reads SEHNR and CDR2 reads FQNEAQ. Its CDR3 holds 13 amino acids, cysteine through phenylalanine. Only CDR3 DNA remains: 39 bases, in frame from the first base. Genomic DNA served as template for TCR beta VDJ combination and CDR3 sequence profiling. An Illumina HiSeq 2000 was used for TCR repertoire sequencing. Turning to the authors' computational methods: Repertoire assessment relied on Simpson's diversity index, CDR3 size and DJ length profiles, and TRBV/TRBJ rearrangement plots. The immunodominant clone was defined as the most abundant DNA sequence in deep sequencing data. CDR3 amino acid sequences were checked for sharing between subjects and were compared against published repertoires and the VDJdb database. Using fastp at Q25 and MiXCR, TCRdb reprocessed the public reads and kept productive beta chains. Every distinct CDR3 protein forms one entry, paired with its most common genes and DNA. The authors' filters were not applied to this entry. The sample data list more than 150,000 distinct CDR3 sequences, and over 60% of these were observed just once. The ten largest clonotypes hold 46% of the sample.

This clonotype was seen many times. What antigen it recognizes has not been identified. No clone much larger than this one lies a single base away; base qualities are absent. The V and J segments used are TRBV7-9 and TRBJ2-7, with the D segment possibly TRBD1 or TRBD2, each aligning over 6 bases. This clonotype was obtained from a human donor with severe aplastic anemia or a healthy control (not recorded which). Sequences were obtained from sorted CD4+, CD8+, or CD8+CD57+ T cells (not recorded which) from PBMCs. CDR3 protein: CASSLRGGNEQYF. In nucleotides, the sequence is TGTGCCAGCAGCCTCCGAGGGGGGAACGAGCAGTACTTC.